The TCR beta chain under discussion was sequenced for a study of shared clonotypes between healthy human individuals. Study-wide findings and caveats: The diversity represented, both genetic and in exposure history, was limited by few donors. Generally, naive subsets (rather than memory subsets) showed larger estimated richness.

Details on this clone: Its antigen is undetermined.

The CDR3 contains 16 residues. Per germline, CDR1 SGHAT and CDR2 FQNNGV. Losses at the gene ends were 4 bases for V and 4 bases for J; bases not matched to a gene: 9. TCRdb keeps only in-frame clones here, not all; method: immunoSEQ multiplex PCR. This table holds around 2,000,000 clones, roughly 95% found once. The V and J genes are TRBV11-2 and TRBJ2-1, with 8 bases matching TRBD1. Specimen: naive CD4+ T cells sorted from blood. Subset indicated: CD45RA+ positively selected. The sequence came from a man aged 18 to 29 in good health. CDR3 DNA sequence: TGTGCCAGCAGCTCCGTGGGACAGGTGTTATACAATGAGCAGTTCTTC. It translates to CASSSVGQVLYNEQFF. Complete variable domain (other parts from reference TRBV11-2 and TRBJ2-1): EAGVAQSPRYKIIEKRQSVAFWCNPISGHATLYWYQQILGQGPKLLIQFQNNGVVDDSQLPKDRFSAERLKGVDSTLKIQPAKLEDSAVYLCASSSVGQVLYNEQFFGPGTRLTVL.